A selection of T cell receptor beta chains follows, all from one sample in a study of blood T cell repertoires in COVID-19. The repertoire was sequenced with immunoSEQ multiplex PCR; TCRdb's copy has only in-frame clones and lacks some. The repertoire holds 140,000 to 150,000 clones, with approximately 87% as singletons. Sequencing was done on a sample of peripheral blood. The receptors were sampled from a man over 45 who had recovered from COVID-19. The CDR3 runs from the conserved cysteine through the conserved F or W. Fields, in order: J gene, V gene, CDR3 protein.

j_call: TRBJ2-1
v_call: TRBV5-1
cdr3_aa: CASSFVRNEQFF

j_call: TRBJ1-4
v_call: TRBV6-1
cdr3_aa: CASSSPSSTNEKLFF

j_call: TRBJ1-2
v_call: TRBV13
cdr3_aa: CASSLAGDSPTNYGYTF

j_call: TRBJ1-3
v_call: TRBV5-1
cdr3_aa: CASSLDGSRGNTIYF

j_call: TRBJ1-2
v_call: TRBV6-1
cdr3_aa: CASSESQGSGGYTF

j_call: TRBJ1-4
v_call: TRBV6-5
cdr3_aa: CASRAGGEKLFF

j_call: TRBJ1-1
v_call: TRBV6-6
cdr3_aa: CASSTGTGPTEAFF

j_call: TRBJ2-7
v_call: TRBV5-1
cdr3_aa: CASSLIAGKNEQYF

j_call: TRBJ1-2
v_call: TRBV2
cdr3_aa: CASSYPGQGPNYGYTF

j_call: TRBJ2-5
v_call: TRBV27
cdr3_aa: CASSLFSNRGQETQYF

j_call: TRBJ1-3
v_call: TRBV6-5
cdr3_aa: CASSYGGKPGNTIYF

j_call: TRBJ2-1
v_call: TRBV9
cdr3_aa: CASSSAPSSYNEQFF

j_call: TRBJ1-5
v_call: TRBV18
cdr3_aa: CASSSTGGLGNQPQHF

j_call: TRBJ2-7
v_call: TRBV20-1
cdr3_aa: CSARAGGEQYF

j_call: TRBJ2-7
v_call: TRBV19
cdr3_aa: CASRYGTGDYEQYF

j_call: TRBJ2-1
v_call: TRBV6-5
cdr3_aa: CASSYETSSLNEQFF

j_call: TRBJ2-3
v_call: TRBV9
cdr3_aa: CASSVAAVSTDTQYF

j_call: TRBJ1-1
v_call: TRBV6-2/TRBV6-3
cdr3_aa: CASSNRGRLAFF

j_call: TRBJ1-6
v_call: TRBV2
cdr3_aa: CASSELYNSPLHF

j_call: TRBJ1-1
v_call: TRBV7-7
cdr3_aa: CASSSPRTGAPNTEAFF

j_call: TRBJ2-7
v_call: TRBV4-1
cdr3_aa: CASSPPTSGGYSYEQYF

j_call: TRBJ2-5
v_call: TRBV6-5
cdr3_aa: CASSYGTSGGSETQYF

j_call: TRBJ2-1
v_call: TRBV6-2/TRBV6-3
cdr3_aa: CASSPRSGGEVEQFF

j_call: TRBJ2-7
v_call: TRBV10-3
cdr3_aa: CATQGQGAVYEQYF

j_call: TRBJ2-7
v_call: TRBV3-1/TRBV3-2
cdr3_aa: CASSQEGRQAYEQYF

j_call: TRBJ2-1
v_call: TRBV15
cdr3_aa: CATSRIKRGRVDEQFF

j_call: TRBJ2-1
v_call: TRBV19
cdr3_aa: CASSMHRGSYEQFF

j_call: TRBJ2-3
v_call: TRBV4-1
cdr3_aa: CASSPRSSSGGSTDTQYF

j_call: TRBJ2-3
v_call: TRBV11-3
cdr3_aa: CASSLGDRVRTDTQYF

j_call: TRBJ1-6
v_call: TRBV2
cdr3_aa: CASSETQGISYNSPLHF

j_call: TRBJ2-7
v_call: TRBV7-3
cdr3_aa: CASSWTGGHEQYF

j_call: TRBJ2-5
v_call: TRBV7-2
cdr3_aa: CASSYPRGVYQETQYF

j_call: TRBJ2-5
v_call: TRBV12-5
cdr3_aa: CASGSRGREETQYF

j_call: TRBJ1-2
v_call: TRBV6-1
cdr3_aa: CASSEAGRTGGTGYTF

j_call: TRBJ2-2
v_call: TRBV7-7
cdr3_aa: CASSLEGEGTGELFF

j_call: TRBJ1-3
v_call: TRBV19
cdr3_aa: CASSFTGEPGNTIYF

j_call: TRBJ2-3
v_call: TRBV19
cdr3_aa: CASSLGTSGGDTQYF

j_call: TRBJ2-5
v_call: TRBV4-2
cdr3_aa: CASSQDGGAQETQYF

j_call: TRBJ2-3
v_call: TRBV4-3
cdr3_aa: CASSQRPRGLFGTDTQYF

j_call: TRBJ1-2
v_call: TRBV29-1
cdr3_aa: CSVVGGANYGYTF